The clone carrying this T cell receptor (beta chain) came up many times. These data originate in a study of spatial heterogeneity in lung cancer. Across the study: Alpha-chain detections were consistently fewer than beta-chain detections among the sequences.

The sample's time point: sample taken at primary tumor resection. The donor population consisted of over 55 patients with untreated, early-stage non-small cell lung cancer. Whole RNA, isolated from tumor, nontumor lung or frozen PBMC, was sequenced without prior sorting. V was shortened by 7 bases and J by 3 bases, with 15 bases between the two germline ends. The CDR3 has 14 amino acids. The V gene's germline CDR1 is SNHLY and CDR2 FYNNEI. Via MiXCR, TCRdb re-called the 5' RACE reads, giving one row per CDR3 protein. Among 7,000 or so distinct CDR3 sequences listed, 5.5% to 8% were seen once. This sequence originates from a male donor with early-stage non-small cell lung cancer. The chain combines TRBV2 with TRBJ2-5; D gene unclear. Sequences were derived from PBMCs, sampled at surgery. As DNA, the CDR3 is TGTGCCAGCAATTTAGTTGGTTCGGAAGAGACCCAGTACTTC. Translating gives CASNLVGSEETQYF.